Detailed here is one T cell receptor beta chain. Assay: immunoSEQ multiplex PCR; the TCRdb copy retains only in-frame clones and omits some. The sample has some 150,000 clones, more than 75% seen once. The CDR3 has 18 residues. The ends lost 0 bases at V and 1 base at J; junction bases unmatched: 5. Germline V lookup: CDR1 SGHNT, CDR2 YYREEE (reference sequence). This specimen belongs to a study of blood T cell repertoires in COVID-19. This chain connects TRBV5-4 to TRBJ2-2; the match to TRBD2 covers 11 bases. The receptor was derived from a man between 60 and 75 years old with acute or convalescent COVID-19. Sequences were obtained from peripheral blood. Here the CDR3 DNA reads TGTGCCAGCAGCTTGGGTGGACTAGCGGGCAAGAACACCGGGGAGCTGTTTTTT. Its protein product is CASSLGGLAGKNTGELFF.